These 10 T cell receptor beta chains share one sample of origin, sequenced in a study of blood T cell repertoires in COVID-19. The protocol was immunoSEQ multiplex PCR, while the TCRdb copy is restricted to in-frame clones and leaves out a portion. The sample shows a few hundred thousand clones, approximately 84% of them seen only once. Sequencing was carried out using PBMCs or T cells enriched from blood (not recorded which). These receptors all come from a woman aged 25 to 39 who had recovered from COVID-19.

The chain employs TRBV19 and TRBJ1-1, with a weak D call TRBD1 (5 bases). The CDR3 is made up of 15 amino acids. Germline assignment: CDR1 LNHDA and CDR2 SQIVND (reference sequence). V shed 1 base and J shed 2 bases, with 11 bases lying between them. This chain's CDR3 is CASSIGTTRNTEAFF. In DNA form, the CDR3 reads TGTGCCAGTAGTATAGGGACAACTCGTAACACTGAAGCTTTCTTT.

This clone is a singleton in its sample. The CDR3: CASSSPGSSTDTQYF. The CDR3 DNA sequence: TGTGCCAGCAGTTCACCGGGGTCTAGCACAGATACGCAGTATTTT. This rearrangement joins TRBV2 to TRBJ2-3; D may be TRBD2 (5 bases). CDR3 length: 15 residues. The V end was cut by 5 bases, the J end by 0 bases, with 12 bases between. The germline gives CDR1 SNHLY, CDR2 FYNNEI.

The chain has TRBV5-1 and TRBJ2-7; 7 positions agree with TRBD2. The length of the CDR3 is 14 residues. Germline-derived CDR1 and CDR2 are SGHRS and YFSETQ. Losses at the gene ends were 5 bases for V and 3 bases for J; bases not matched to a gene: 8. The CDR3 DNA is TGCGCCAGCAGGGTTGCGGGGGAGGACTACGAGCAGTACTTC. It encodes CASRVAGEDYEQYF.

The CDR3 DNA reads TGTGCCAGCAGTTTATACAGGGGGGTTAGCAATCAGCCCCAGCATTTT. Translation: CASSLYRGVSNQPQHF. The chain is built from TRBV27 and TRBJ1-5, with 8 positions matching TRBD1. V was clipped by 1 base and J by 0 bases; unmatched bases: 2. Germline V gene lookup returns CDR1 MNHEY and CDR2 SMNVEV (reference sequence). The length of the CDR3 is 16 residues.

The rearrangement uses TRBV7-9 and TRBJ1-1; TRBD1 agrees at 7 bases. This CDR3 is 13 amino acids long. Germline-derived CDR1 and CDR2 are SEHNR and FQNEAQ (reference sequence). Germline trimming cut 2 bases from V and 6 bases from J; bases unmatched to any gene: 3. CDR3 residues: CASSLSGGPEAFF. The CDR3 DNA reads as TGTGCCAGCAGCTTATCAGGGGGGCCTGAAGCTTTCTTT.

The chain links TRBV7-9 to TRBJ2-7; 10 nucleotides align to TRBD1. Germline V lookup: CDR1 SEHNR, CDR2 FQNEAQ (reference sequence). The CDR3 runs to 15 residues. J was trimmed by 5 bases and V by 3 bases; bases with no gene match: 7. Written as DNA, the CDR3 is TGTGCCAGCAGCTTGGGGCCAGGGACAGGGGACGAGCAGTACTTC. Translated: CASSLGPGTGDEQYF.

The CDR3 nucleotides read TGCGCCAGCAGTGAGCCGACGGAGAGCACTGAAGCTTTCTTT. Translated, it gives CASSEPTESTEAFF. The chain combines TRBV10-2 with TRBJ1-1; D unclear. CDR3 length equals 14 residues. Germline assignment: CDR1 WSHSY and CDR2 SAAADI. V was cut by 2 bases and J by 4 bases, with 11 bases left in between.

The genes are TRBV5-5 and TRBJ2-7; the D gene is possibly TRBD2 (5 bases). The V gene's germline CDR1 is SGHKS and CDR2 YYEKEE (reference sequence). The CDR3 has 16 amino acids. V dropped 2 bases and J dropped 1 base, with 16 bases sitting between them. The CDR3 here is CASSFTKDSRSYEQYF. The CDR3 DNA sequence: TGTGCCAGCAGCTTCACCAAGGACTCCCGATCCTACGAGCAGTACTTC. Together with reference TRBV5-5 and TRBJ2-7, the CDR3 gives the full variable domain: DAGVTQSPTHLIKTRGQQVTLRCSPISGHKSVSWYQQVLGQGPQFIFQYYEKEERGRGNFPDRFSARQFPNYSSELNVNALLLGDSALYLCASSFTKDSRSYEQYFGPGTRLTVT.

This chain uses TRBV27 with TRBJ2-2; no reliable D call. The CDR3 length is 14 residues. In germline, CDR1 is MNHEY, CDR2 SMNVEV (reference sequence). The ends were cut back, 0 bases at V and 6 bases at J, with 8 bases in the middle. The CDR3 loop reads CASSLSAGSGELFF. The CDR3 DNA reads as TGTGCCAGCAGTTTATCTGCCGGGTCCGGGGAGCTGTTTTTT.

This clone was seen a single time. The V and J genes are TRBV5-1 and TRBJ1-2; 8 nucleotides align to TRBD1. The CDR3 loop spans 17 amino acids. CDR1 is SGHRS, CDR2 YFSETQ, per germline. The V gene end was trimmed by 2 bases and the J gene end by 4 bases; junction bases not matched to a gene: 13. The CDR3 bases are TGCGCCAGCAGCTTAGGGAGGACAGGGACTGTTACCTATGGCTACACCTTC. It specifies CASSLGRTGTVTYGYTF.